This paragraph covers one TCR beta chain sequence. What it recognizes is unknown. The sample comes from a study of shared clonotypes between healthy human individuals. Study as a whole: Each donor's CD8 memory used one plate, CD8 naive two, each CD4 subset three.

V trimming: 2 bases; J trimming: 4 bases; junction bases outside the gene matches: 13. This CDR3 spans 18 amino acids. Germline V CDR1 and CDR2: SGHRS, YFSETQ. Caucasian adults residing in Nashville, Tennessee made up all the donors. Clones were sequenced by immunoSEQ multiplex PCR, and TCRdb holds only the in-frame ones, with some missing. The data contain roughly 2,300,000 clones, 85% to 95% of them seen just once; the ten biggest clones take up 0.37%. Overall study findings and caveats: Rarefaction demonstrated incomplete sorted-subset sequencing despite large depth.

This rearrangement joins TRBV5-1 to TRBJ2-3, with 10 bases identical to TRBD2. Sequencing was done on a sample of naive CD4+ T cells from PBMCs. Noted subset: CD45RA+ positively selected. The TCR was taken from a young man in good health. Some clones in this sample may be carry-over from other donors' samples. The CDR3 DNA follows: TGCGCCAGCAGCTTACCACTTCTAGCGGGAGCCGGTGCAGATACGCAGTATTTT. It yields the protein CASSLPLLAGAGADTQYF.